Included here is one TCR beta chain sequence, with context. Antigen specificity is unknown. This record belongs to a study of CD8 T cells in ankylosing spondylitis. TCRdb re-called the 5' RACE reads with MiXCR, one entry per CDR3 protein. Of hundreds of thousands of distinct CDR3 sequences in the sample, 25% to 30% were seen once. Germline V lookup: CDR1 DFQATT, CDR2 SNEGSKA (reference sequence). The ends were cut back, 2 bases at V and 5 bases at J, with 10 bases in the middle. The CDR3 length is 13 residues. General observations from the study: Fewer than ten highly homologous variants made up a TCR beta motif that seemed to typify ankylosing spondylitis blood.

V gene TRBV20-1 combines with J gene TRBJ1-5; no definite D call. Sequencing was carried out using blood, either unsorted or a sorted T cell fraction (not recorded which). This TCR came from a male donor with ankylosing spondylitis. The CDR3 DNA reads TGCAGTGCTAGAACAGAGACTGATCAGCCCCAGCATTTT. This gives the protein CSARTETDQPQHF.